This entry lists 13 T cell receptor beta chains sequenced from one sample in a study of cytomegalovirus exposure and HLA in healthy donors listed by TCRdb under 2017. The method behind the library was the immunoSEQ multiplex PCR assay. For the multiplex PCR, a mixture combining 60 forward primers for TCR Vbeta segments and 13 reverse primers for TCR Jbeta segments was used. This immuneACCESS table, as held by TCRdb, lists in-frame sequences with V and J called but not all clones. Of the missing ones, under half trace to an unresolved V gene in checked studies; the others have no known cause. For this sample there are 160,000 or so clones; 70% to 80% appear just once. The ten top clones hold roughly 1.3% of the sample. Sequenced sample: PBMCs. These receptors all come from a woman between 50 and 59 years old in good health and CMV-seronegative.

This chain uses TRBV7-8 with TRBJ2-7; 7 nucleotides agree with TRBD1. CDR3 length equals 15 residues. Looked up from germline, CDR1 is SGHVS and CDR2 is FQNEAQ. V gave up 5 bases and J gave up 3 bases; unmatched junction bases: 10. DNA of the CDR3: TGTGCCAGCAGCCGAGCCGGGACAGAACACTACGAGCAGTACTTC. Amino acids: CASSRAGTEHYEQYF. The full variable domain, with the rest looked up from reference TRBV7-8 and TRBJ2-7, is GAGVSQSPRYKVAKRGQDVALRCDPISGHVSLFWYQQALGQGPEFLTYFQNEAQLDKSGLPSDRFFAERPEGSVSTLKIQRTQQEDSAVYLCASSRAGTEHYEQYFGPGTRLTVT.

The rearrangement links TRBV29-1 to TRBJ2-7; 7 bases align to TRBD2. Looked up from germline, CDR1 is SQVTM and CDR2 is ANQGSEA. The trim removed 4 bases at V and 0 bases at J, leaving 6 bases unmatched. This CDR3 is 14 amino acids long. CDR3 bases: TGCAGCGTTGGTCTAGCGGATCCCTCCTACGAGCAGTACTTC. Its protein is CSVGLADPSYEQYF.

V usage is TRBV6-5 and J usage is TRBJ2-7, with TRBD1 identical over 9 bases. CDR1 and CDR2 (germline): MNHEY, SVGAGI. The ends lost 2 bases at V and 3 bases at J; junction bases unmatched: 5. This CDR3 contains 15 residues. The CDR3 is CASSYTRDRDYEQYF. CDR3 DNA sequence: TGTGCCAGCAGTTACACCCGGGACAGGGACTACGAGCAGTACTTC.

The CDR3 DNA sequence: TGTGCCAGCAGCTGGGGACAGGGGACCGGGGAGCTGTTTTTT. Encoded protein: CASSWGQGTGELFF. This chain connects TRBV9 to TRBJ2-2; 10 bases line up with TRBD1. The V gene's germline CDR1 is SGDLS and CDR2 YYNGEE. The CDR3 length is 14 residues. V lost 4 bases to trimming and J lost 5 bases; unmatched junction nucleotides: 2.

The chain uses TRBV4-3 and TRBJ2-4; 11 bases line up with TRBD1. V trimming: 0 bases; J trimming: 0 bases; junction bases outside the gene matches: 10. The length of the CDR3 is 20 residues. Germline V gives CDR1 LGHNA, CDR2 YSLEER. The CDR3 DNA reads as TGCGCCAGCAGCCAAGAAGGACAGGGGGCCTCAATGCTAGCCAAAAACATTCAGTACTTC. Encoded protein: CASSQEGQGASMLAKNIQYF.

This clone was counted a few times. V and J are TRBV30 and TRBJ1-3; D call uncertain. Germline CDR1 GTSNPN, CDR2 SVGIG (reference sequence). V lost 2 bases and J 0 bases, leaving 8 bases between the germline ends. The CDR3 runs 14 residues. CDR3 protein: CAWSLGFSGNTIYF. The DNA for the CDR3 is TGTGCCTGGAGTCTAGGTTTCTCTGGAAACACCATATATTTT.

The chain recombines TRBV28 with TRBJ2-7; 10 bases fit TRBD2. J was trimmed by 4 bases and V by 3 bases; bases with no gene match: 9. Germline loops: CDR1 MDHEN, CDR2 SYDVKM. The CDR3 contains 16 residues. The CDR3 loop is CASSLSTSGFIYEQYF. Here the CDR3 DNA reads TGTGCCAGCAGTTTGTCGACTAGCGGGTTTATATACGAGCAGTACTTC.

The chain combines TRBV5-8 with TRBJ2-6; D might be TRBD1 (5 bases). The V and J ends lost 4 bases and 0 bases respectively, with 5 bases between them. CDR3 length: 14 residues. Germline lookup yields CDR1 SGHTS and CDR2 YDEGEE. The CDR3 is CASSTGSGANVLTF. Written as DNA, the CDR3 is TGTGCCAGCAGCACAGGCTCTGGGGCCAACGTCCTGACTTTC.

V usage is TRBV7-2 and J usage is TRBJ1-5; tentatively, D is TRBD1 (6 bases). The germline gives CDR1 SGHTA, CDR2 FQGNSA. V was cut by 6 bases and J by 1 base, with 13 bases left in between. The CDR3 length is 15 residues. The DNA of the CDR3 is TGTGCCAGCAGAATGGGGGGGGCCAGCAATCAGCCCCAGCATTTT. Its protein product is CASRMGGASNQPQHF.

The chain couples TRBV14 to TRBJ2-7; maybe TRBD2 (6 bases). The germline CDR1 and CDR2 sequences are SGHDN and FVKESK. Between the trimmed V and J ends, which lost 1 base and 9 bases, there was a span of 25 bases. This CDR3 region has 17 residues. CDR3 residues: CASSQALGLAYNEWQYF. CDR3 nucleotide sequence: TGTGCCAGCAGCCAAGCGCTGGGACTGGCGTATAACGAGTGGCAGTACTTC. The variable domain in full, with the rest retrieved from reference TRBV14 and TRBJ2-7, is EAGVTQFPSHSVIEKGQTVTLRCDPISGHDNLYWYRRVMGKEIKFLLHFVKESKQDESGMPNNRFLAERTGGTYSTLKVQPAELEDSGVYFCASSQALGLAYNEWQYFGPGTRLTVT.

The chain recombines TRBV5-4 with TRBJ2-4, with 7 bases aligning to TRBD1. The length of the CDR3 is 14 residues. Germline V gives CDR1 SGHNT, CDR2 YYREEE (reference sequence). V dropped 3 bases and J dropped 9; count of bases not matched to a gene: 9. CDR3 sequence: CASSSRDSLGIQYF. The CDR3 nucleotides read TGTGCCAGCAGCTCCAGGGACAGCCTTGGCATTCAGTACTTC.

This chain links TRBV7-2 with TRBJ2-3; D is undetermined. This CDR3 region has 13 residues. Germline-derived CDR1 and CDR2 are SGHTA and FQGNSA. Trimming pared 1 base from V and 2 bases from J, leaving 4 bases between. The CDR3 sequence: CASSLDITDTQYF. In nucleotides, the CDR3 is TGTGCCAGCAGCTTAGACATCACAGATACGCAGTATTTT. The variable domain in full, with the rest retrieved from reference TRBV7-2 and TRBJ2-3, is GAGVSQSPSNKVTEKGKDVELRCDPISGHTALYWYRQSLGQGLEFLIYFQGNSAPDKSGLPSDRFSAERTGGSVSTLTIQRTQQEDSAVYLCASSLDITDTQYFGPGTRLTVL.

There are a few counts of this clone. V and J are TRBV13 and TRBJ1-1; D unresolved. Germline assignment: CDR1 PRHDT and CDR2 FYEKMQ (reference sequence). Trimming took off 5 bases at V and 8 bases at J, with 21 bases between the two ends. This CDR3 contains 15 residues. The CDR3 spells CASSHGRDVWAEAFF. The CDR3 region has the DNA TGTGCCAGCAGCCACGGACGGGATGTTTGGGCGGAAGCTTTCTTT.